This TCR beta chain was captured by sequencing in a study of response to subunit inactivated influenza vaccine (dated by TCRdb to the late 2010s). Study-level background: Deep quantitative T cell receptor repertoire profiling was used in the study to track responses to a trivalent subunit inactivated influenza vaccine.

From a lookup of the germline V gene, CDR1 and CDR2 are MDHEN and SYDVKM. The cysteine opens and the phenylalanine closes a CDR3 of 18 amino acids. The CDR3 DNA has 54 bases and is translated from base 1. The V end loses 5 bases and the J end loses 2 bases, and a stretch of 21 bases separates them. Beyond this particular receptor, the publication reports: According to the authors, only a limited number of new T cells may be recruited by each seasonal influenza vaccination.

This clonotype came up a few times. Its antigen is not yet known. Base qualities are not recorded, but no much larger clone differs from it by a single base. The library was built by means of RT-PCR. The run used an Illumina HiSeq 2500. The public sequencing data were trimmed at Q25 with fastp and processed into clonotypes with MiXCR by TCRdb, which kept only in-frame beta chains. Here each entry gathers all rows of one CDR3 protein and keeps the most common genes and DNA. This sample has under 950,000 distinct CDR3 sequences in its table, and around 21% of those were observed once. The ten largest clonotypes hold roughly 10% of the sample.

The TCR was taken from a man in his fifties or sixties who received an inactivated influenza vaccine. Donor details come from another sample of the same person, matched by shared clones. Here the sequenced sample was PBMCs from blood, taken more than 4 days after vaccination. The sequence is built from TRBV28 and TRBJ2-2; TRBD1 could be the D gene, as 5 bases match. The CDR3 here reads CASSLLRQVGANTGELFF. The DNA sequence follows: TGTGCCAGCAGTCTACTCCGCCAGGTTGGGGCAAACACCGGGGAGCTGTTTTTT.